This T cell receptor (beta chain) was sequenced during a study of blood T cell repertoires in COVID-19. Assignments of participants to cohorts depended upon their own reported clinical history. The method was immunoSEQ multiplex PCR; TCRdb's version includes in-frame clones alone and lacks a portion of them. The profile shows around 320,000 clones, 90% of them singletons. CDR3 size: 18 residues. CDR1 is MDHEN and CDR2 is SYDVKM in the germline V gene. V was pared by 4 bases and J by 0 bases, with 18 bases between. The TCR was taken from a woman between 18 and 30 years old with acute COVID-19. The V gene is TRBV28, the J gene TRBJ2-2, with a tentative D call TRBD2 (5 bases). Input material: PBMCs or T cells enriched from blood (not recorded which). As DNA, the CDR3 is TGTGCCAGCAGTTCGTTCCCTTTAAGCGGACCGAACACCGGGGAGCTGTTTTTT. Translation gives CASSSFPLSGPNTGELFF.